This T cell receptor (beta chain) was found in a study of blood T cell repertoires in COVID-19. Study in general: Acute and convalescent COVID-19 samples came from the United States, Italy and Spain.

V was pared by 3 bases and J by 1 base, with 4 bases between. This CDR3 has 13 amino acids. The V gene's germline CDR1 is LNHDA and CDR2 SQIVND (reference sequence). TCRdb keeps only in-frame clones here, not all; method: immunoSEQ multiplex PCR. The profile shows 350,000 to 450,000 clones, around 89% of them singletons. The sequenced material came from peripheral blood. V is TRBV19 and J is TRBJ1-5; D is uncertain. The clonotype was recovered from a woman between 40 and 55 years old with COVID-19, enrolled during active disease. The CDR3 nucleotides read TGTGCCAGTAGTATTAGCAGCAATCAGCCCCAGCATTTT. Translated: CASSISSNQPQHF.